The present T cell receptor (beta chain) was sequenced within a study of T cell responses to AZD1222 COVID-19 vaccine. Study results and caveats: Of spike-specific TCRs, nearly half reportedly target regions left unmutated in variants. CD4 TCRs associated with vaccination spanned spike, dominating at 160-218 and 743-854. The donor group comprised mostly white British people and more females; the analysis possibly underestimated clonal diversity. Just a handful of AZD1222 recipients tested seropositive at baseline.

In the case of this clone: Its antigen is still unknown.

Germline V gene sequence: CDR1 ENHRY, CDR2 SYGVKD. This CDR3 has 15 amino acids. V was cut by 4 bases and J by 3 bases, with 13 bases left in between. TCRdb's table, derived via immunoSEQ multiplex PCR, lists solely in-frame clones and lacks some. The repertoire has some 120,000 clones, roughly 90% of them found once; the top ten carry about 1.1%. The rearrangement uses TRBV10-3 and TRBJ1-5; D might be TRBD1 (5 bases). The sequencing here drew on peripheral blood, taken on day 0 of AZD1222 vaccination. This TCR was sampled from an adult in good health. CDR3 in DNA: TGTGCCATCAGTGGGGGGGGAGGTAACAATCAGCCCCAGCATTTT. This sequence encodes CAISGGGGNNQPQHF.